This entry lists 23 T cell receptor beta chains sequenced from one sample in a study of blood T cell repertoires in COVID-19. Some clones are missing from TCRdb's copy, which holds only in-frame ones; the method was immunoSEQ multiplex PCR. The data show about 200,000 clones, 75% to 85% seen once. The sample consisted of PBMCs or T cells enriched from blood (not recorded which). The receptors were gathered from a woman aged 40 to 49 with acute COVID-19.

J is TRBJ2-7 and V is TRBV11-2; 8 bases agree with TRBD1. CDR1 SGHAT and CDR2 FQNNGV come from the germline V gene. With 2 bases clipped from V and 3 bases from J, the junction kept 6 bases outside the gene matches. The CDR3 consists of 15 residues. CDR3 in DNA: TGTGCCAGCAGCTTAACAAGCAGGGGGCACTACGAGCAGTACTTC. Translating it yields CASSLTSRGHYEQYF.

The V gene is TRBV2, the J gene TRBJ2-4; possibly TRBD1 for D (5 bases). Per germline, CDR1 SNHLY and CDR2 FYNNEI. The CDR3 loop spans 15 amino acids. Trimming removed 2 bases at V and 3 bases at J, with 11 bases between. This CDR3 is CASSESQGYKNIQYF. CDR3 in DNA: TGTGCCAGCAGTGAATCTCAGGGTTACAAAAACATTCAGTACTTC.

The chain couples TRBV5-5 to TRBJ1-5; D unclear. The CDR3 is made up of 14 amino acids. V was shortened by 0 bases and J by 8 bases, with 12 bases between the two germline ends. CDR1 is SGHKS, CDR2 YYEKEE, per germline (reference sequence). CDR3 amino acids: CASSLVAELKPQHF. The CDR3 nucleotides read TGTGCCAGCAGCTTGGTGGCGGAGTTAAAGCCCCAGCATTTT.

CDR3 amino acids: CASSQGRVQETQYF. The CDR3 DNA sequence: TGTGCCAGCAGCCAGGGTAGGGTCCAAGAGACCCAGTACTTC. The gene calls are TRBV7-2 and TRBJ2-5; possibly TRBD1 for D (5 bases). Looked up from germline, CDR1 is SGHTA and CDR2 is FQGNSA. Trimming pared 5 bases from V and 1 base from J, leaving 11 bases between. The CDR3 extends over 14 amino acids.

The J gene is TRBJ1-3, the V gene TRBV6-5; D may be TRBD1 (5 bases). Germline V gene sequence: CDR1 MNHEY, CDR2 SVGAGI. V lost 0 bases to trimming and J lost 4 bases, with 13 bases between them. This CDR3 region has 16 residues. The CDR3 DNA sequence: TGTGCCAGCAGTTACTCACCGACAGCCGCAGGAAACACCATATATTTT. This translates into CASSYSPTAAGNTIYF.

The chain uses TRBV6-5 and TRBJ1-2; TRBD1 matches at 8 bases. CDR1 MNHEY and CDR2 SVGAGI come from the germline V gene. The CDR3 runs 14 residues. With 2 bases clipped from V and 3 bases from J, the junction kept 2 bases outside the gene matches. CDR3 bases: TGTGCCAGCAGTTACCGGGGACAGGACTATGGCTACACCTTC. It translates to CASSYRGQDYGYTF.

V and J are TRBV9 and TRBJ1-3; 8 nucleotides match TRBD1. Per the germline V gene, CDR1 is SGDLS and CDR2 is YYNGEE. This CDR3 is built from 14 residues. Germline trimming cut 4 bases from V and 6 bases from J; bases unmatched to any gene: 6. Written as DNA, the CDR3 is TGTGCCAGCAGCACGGGACAGGAGACAAACACCATATATTTT. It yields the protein CASSTGQETNTIYF.

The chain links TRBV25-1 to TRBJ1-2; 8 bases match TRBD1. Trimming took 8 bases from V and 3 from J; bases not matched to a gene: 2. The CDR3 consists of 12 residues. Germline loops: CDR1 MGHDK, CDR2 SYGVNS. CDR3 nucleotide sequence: TGTGCCAGCCGGACAGGGTACTATGGCTACACCTTC. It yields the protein CASRTGYYGYTF.

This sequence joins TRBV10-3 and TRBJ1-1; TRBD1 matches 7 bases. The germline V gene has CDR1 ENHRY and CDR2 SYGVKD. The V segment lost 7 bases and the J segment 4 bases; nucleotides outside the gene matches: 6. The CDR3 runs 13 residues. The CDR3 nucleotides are TGTGCCATCACCGTGGACAGGTTCACTGAAGCTTTCTTT. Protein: CAITVDRFTEAFF.

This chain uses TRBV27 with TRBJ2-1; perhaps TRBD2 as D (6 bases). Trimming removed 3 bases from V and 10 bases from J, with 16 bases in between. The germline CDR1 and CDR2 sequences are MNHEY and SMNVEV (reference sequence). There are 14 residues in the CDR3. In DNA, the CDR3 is TGTGCCAGCAGTTTGTCGGGAGTAGGCCCCGAGCAGTTCTTC. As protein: CASSLSGVGPEQFF.

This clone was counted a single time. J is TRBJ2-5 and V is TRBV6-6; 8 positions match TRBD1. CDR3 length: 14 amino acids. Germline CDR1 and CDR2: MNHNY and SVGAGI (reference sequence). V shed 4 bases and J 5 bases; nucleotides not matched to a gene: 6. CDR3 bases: TGTGCCAGCAGTTTCAGGGGGCAGGGCGAGACCCAGTACTTC. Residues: CASSFRGQGETQYF.

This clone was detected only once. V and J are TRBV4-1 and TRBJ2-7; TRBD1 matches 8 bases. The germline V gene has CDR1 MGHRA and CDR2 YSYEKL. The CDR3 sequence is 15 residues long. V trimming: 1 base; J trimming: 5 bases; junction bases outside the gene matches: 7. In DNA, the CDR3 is TGCGCCAGCAGCCAAGGCCGGGGACAGGTCAACGAGCAGTACTTC. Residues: CASSQGRGQVNEQYF.

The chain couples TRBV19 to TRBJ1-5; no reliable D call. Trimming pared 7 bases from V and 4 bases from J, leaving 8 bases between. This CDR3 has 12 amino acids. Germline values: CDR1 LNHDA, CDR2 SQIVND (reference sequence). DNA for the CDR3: TGTGCCAGTACCCCGGGGAATCAGCCCCAGCATTTT. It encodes CASTPGNQPQHF.

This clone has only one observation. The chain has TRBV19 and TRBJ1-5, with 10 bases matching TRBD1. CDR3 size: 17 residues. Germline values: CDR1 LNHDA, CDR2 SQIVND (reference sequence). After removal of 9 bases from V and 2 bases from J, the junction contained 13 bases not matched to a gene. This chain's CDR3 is CASAGTGALLGNQPQHF. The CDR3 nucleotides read TGTGCCAGCGCAGGGACAGGGGCTCTTTTGGGCAATCAGCCCCAGCATTTT. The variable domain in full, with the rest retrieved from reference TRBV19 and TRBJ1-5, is DGGITQSPKYLFRKEGQNVTLSCEQNLNHDAMYWYRQDPGQGLRLIYYSQIVNDFQKGDIAEGYSVSREKKESFPLTVTSAQKNPTAFYLCASAGTGALLGNQPQHFGDGTRLSIL.

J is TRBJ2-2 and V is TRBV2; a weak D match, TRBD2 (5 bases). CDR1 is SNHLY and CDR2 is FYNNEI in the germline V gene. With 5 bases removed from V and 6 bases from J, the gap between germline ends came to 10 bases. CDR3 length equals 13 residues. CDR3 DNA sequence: TGTGCCAGCAGTCCATTGCGGGCCGGGGAGCTGTTTTTT. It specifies CASSPLRAGELFF.

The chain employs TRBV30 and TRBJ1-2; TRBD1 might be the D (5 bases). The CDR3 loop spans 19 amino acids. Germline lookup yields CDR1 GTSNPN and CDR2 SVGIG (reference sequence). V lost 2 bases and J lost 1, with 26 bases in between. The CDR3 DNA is TGTGCCTGGAGTCCCCTCCCGGGGGTAGCGACTAACCTTAACTATGGCTACACCTTC. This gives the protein CAWSPLPGVATNLNYGYTF.

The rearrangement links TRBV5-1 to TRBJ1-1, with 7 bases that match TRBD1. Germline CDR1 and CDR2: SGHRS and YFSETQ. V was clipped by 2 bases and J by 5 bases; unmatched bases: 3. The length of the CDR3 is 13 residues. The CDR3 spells CASSLDRDTEAFF. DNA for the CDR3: TGCGCCAGCAGCTTAGACAGGGATACTGAAGCTTTCTTT.

Here the CDR3 DNA reads TGCAGTGCTAGTGTCCAGGGTCTGTCCTATGGCTACACCTTC. As protein: CSASVQGLSYGYTF. This chain connects TRBV20-1 to TRBJ1-2; TRBD1 is a possible D gene (5 bases). V gave up 3 bases and J gave up 4 bases, with 15 bases separating them. Germline CDR1 and CDR2: DFQATT and SNEGSKA (reference sequence). The CDR3 is 14 amino acids.

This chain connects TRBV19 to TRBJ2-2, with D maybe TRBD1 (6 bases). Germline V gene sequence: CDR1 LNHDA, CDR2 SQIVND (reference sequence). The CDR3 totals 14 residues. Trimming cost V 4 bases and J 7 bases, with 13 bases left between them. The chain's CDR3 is CASSNTGHGGELFF. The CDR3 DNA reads TGTGCCAGTAGTAATACAGGGCATGGCGGGGAGCTGTTTTTT. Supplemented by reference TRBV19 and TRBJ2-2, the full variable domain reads DGGITQSPKYLFRKEGQNVTLSCEQNLNHDAMYWYRQDPGQGLRLIYYSQIVNDFQKGDIAEGYSVSREKKESFPLTVTSAQKNPTAFYLCASSNTGHGGELFFGEGSRLTVL.

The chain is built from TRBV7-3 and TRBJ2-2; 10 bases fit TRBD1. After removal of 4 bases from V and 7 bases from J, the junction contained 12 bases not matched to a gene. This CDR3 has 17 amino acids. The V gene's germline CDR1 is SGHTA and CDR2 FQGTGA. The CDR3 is CASSSTGDRGRDGELFF. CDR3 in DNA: TGTGCCAGCAGCTCCACAGGGGACAGGGGACGGGACGGGGAGCTGTTTTTT. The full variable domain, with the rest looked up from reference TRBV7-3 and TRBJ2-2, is GAGVSQTPSNKVTEKGKYVELRCDPISGHTALYWYRQSLGQGPEFLIYFQGTGAADDSGLPNDRFFAVRPEGSVSTLKIQRTERGDSAVYLCASSSTGDRGRDGELFFGEGSRLTVL.

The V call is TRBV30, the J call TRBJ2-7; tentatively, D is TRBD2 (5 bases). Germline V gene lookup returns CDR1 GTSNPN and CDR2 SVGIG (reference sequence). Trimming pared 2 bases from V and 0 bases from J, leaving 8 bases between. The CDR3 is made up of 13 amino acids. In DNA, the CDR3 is TGTGCCTGGAGTAGAGGGAACTCCTACGAGCAGTACTTC. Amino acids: CAWSRGNSYEQYF.

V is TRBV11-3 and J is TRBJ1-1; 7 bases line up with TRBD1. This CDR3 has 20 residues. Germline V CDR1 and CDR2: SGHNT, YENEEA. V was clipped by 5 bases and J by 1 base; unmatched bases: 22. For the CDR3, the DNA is TGTGCCAGCAGCCAAAACAACCGGGACAGCCCGAGCGGATGGAACACTGAAGCTTTCTTT. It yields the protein CASSQNNRDSPSGWNTEAFF.

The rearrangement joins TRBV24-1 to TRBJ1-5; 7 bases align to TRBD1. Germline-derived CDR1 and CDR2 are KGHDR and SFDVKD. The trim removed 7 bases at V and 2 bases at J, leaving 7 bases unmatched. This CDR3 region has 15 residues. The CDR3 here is CATRLQGKGNQPQHF. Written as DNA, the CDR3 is TGTGCCACCAGATTACAGGGGAAGGGCAATCAGCCCCAGCATTTT.